These 3 T cell receptor beta chains originate from one sample sequenced in a study of blood T cell repertoires in COVID-19. Profiling relied on immunoSEQ multiplex PCR, and the TCRdb table lists in-frame clones only, not all of them. The table has about 190,000 clones, more than 60% seen once; the top ten hold approximately 15%. Sample: peripheral blood. The source is a man aged 50 or older who had recovered from COVID-19.

V and J are TRBV2 and TRBJ2-5; the match to TRBD2 covers 14 bases. This CDR3 comprises 16 residues. The germline V gene encodes CDR1 SNHLY and CDR2 FYNNEI. With V trimmed by 8 bases and J by 9 bases, 14 bases remained unmatched. CDR3 region: CASGTSGGRGQGAQYF. In nucleotides, the CDR3 is TGTGCCAGCGGGACTAGCGGGGGAAGGGGGCAAGGGGCCCAGTACTTC.

The V gene is TRBV15, the J gene TRBJ2-3; 13 bases align to TRBD2. CDR3 length: 18 amino acids. CDR1 is LNHNV and CDR2 is YYDKDF in the germline V gene (reference sequence). V gave up 3 bases and J gave up 3 bases; unmatched junction bases: 9. DNA of the CDR3: TGTGCCACCAGCAGGGCCGGGACTAGCGGGATGTTAACAGATACGCAGTATTTT. Amino acids: CATSRAGTSGMLTDTQYF.

The chain employs TRBV6-2 or TRBV6-3 and TRBJ2-5, with 7 bases lining up with TRBD2. Trimming took 0 bases from V and 5 from J; bases not matched to a gene: 6. The CDR3 is 15 residues long. Germline assignment: CDR1 MNHEY and CDR2 SVGEGT. The DNA of the CDR3 is TGTGCCAGCAGTTACTCGATGGCGGGAGATGAGACCCAGTACTTC. It specifies CASSYSMAGDETQYF.